Below are 16 T cell receptor beta chains sequenced from a single sample in a study of blood T cell repertoires in COVID-19 (dated by TCRdb to about 2020). Receptor libraries were prepared by the immunoSEQ multiplex PCR assay. Imported from immuneACCESS, the table was reduced by TCRdb to in-frame sequences with V and J called. These copies leave out some clones; in studies compared against another copy, an unresolved V gene accounts for under half, and the cause of the remainder is not known. For this sample the table gives roughly 50,000 clones, of which roughly 80% were detected only once. In total, the top ten clones hold roughly 13% of the sample. The sample comprised peripheral blood. The receptors derive from a human donor in a cohort sampled during active COVID-19.

V is TRBV4-3 and J is TRBJ1-3; the match to TRBD1 covers 9 bases. This CDR3 comprises 18 residues. Germline assignment: CDR1 LGHNA and CDR2 YSLEER. V dropped 3 bases and J dropped 3; count of bases not matched to a gene: 12. CDR3 in amino acids: CASSHSTGGASLGNTIYF. CDR3 DNA sequence: TGCGCCAGCAGCCATTCTACAGGGGGCGCGAGTCTTGGAAACACCATATATTTT.

This chain joins TRBV6-2 or TRBV6-3 and TRBJ1-1; D is uncertain. There are 15 residues in the CDR3. Germline V gene data show CDR1 as MNHEY and CDR2 as SVGEGT. Trimming shortened V by 2 bases and J by 0 bases, and 10 bases separated the two germline ends. CDR3 in amino acids: CASSYAAAMNTEAFF. In DNA, the CDR3 is TGTGCCAGCAGTTACGCGGCAGCCATGAACACTGAAGCTTTCTTT.

This chain joins TRBV5-5 and TRBJ2-7, with D uncertain. The CDR3 runs 15 residues. V was trimmed by 1 base and J by 4 bases, leaving 15 bases between them. CDR1 and CDR2 from the germline V gene are SGHKS and YYEKEE (reference sequence). The CDR3 spells CASSLTRSHGYEQYF. DNA of the CDR3: TGTGCCAGCAGCTTGACTCGGTCTCACGGGTACGAGCAGTACTTC.

CDR3 loop: CASSGQAYEQYF. In DNA form, the CDR3 reads TGTGCCAGCAGCGGACAGGCCTACGAGCAGTACTTC. V usage is TRBV5-6 and J usage is TRBJ2-7; 7 bases match TRBD1. The V and J ends lost 4 bases and 2 bases, in that order; junction bases with no gene match: 0. The CDR3 covers 12 residues. CDR1 and CDR2 from the germline V gene are SGHDT and YYEEEE.

The V gene is TRBV28, the J gene TRBJ1-2; D is possibly TRBD1 (6 bases). CDR1 is MDHEN and CDR2 is SYDVKM in the germline V gene. V lost 6 bases and J lost 6, with 17 bases in between. The CDR3 is made up of 14 amino acids. CDR3 region: CASRLQAGANGYTF. For the CDR3, the DNA is TGTGCCAGCAGACTCCAGGCAGGGGCAAATGGCTACACCTTC.

This clone occurred a few times. V and J are TRBV15 and TRBJ1-6, with 7 bases identical to TRBD1. This CDR3 comprises 13 residues. Germline values: CDR1 LNHNV, CDR2 YYDKDF (reference sequence). The ends lost 6 bases at V and 10 bases at J; junction bases unmatched: 6. In nucleotides, the CDR3 is TGTGCCACCAGGGGACAGACGATCTCACCCCTCCACTTT. Translation gives CATRGQTISPLHF.

The chain joins TRBV18 to TRBJ1-5, with D maybe TRBD1 (6 bases). This CDR3 region has 14 residues. V lost 3 bases and J lost 4, with 10 bases in between. CDR1 KGHSH and CDR2 LQKENI come from the germline V gene. The CDR3 sequence: CASSPTGWNQPQHF. The CDR3, as DNA: TGTGCCAGCTCACCGACAGGTTGGAATCAGCCCCAGCATTTT.

The genes are TRBV4-1 and TRBJ2-7, with 7 bases aligning to TRBD2. The ends lost 5 bases at V and 5 bases at J; junction bases unmatched: 3. Germline V gene sequence: CDR1 MGHRA, CDR2 YSYEKL. The CDR3 runs to 12 residues. The CDR3 region has the DNA TGCGCCAGCAGCACGGGAGGTGACGAGCAGTACTTC. Amino acids: CASSTGGDEQYF.

The chain links TRBV13 to TRBJ2-7, with D unresolved. V lost 0 bases and J 1 base, leaving 10 bases between the germline ends. The CDR3 loop spans 15 amino acids. Looked up from germline, CDR1 is PRHDT and CDR2 is FYEKMQ (reference sequence). The DNA for the CDR3 is TGTGCCAGCAGCTTAGGACATTCCTCTTCCTACGAGCAGTACTTC. Translating gives CASSLGHSSSYEQYF.

The rearrangement uses TRBV7-2 and TRBJ1-2; D possibly corresponds to TRBD1 (5 bases). Germline CDR1 reads SGHTA; CDR2 reads FQGNSA. Between the trimmed V and J ends, which lost 7 bases and 3 bases, there was a span of 18 bases. This CDR3 is built from 15 residues. The CDR3: CASNSLAGPYYGYTF. Here the CDR3 DNA reads TGTGCCAGCAACAGCCTGGCAGGGCCTTACTATGGCTACACCTTC.

The genes are TRBV19 and TRBJ1-1; D is possibly TRBD1 (5 bases). The V and J ends lost 7 bases and 3 bases respectively, with 15 bases between them. Germline CDR1 and CDR2: LNHDA and SQIVND (reference sequence). The CDR3 sequence is 14 residues long. The CDR3 coding sequence is TGTGCCAGTATTCGGCAGGGATTGGACACTGAAGCTTTCTTT. This gives the protein CASIRQGLDTEAFF.

The rearrangement uses TRBV5-4 and TRBJ1-2; 11 nucleotides agree with TRBD1. Germline assignment: CDR1 SGHNT and CDR2 YYREEE (reference sequence). CDR3 length: 13 amino acids. The ends lost 4 bases at V and 7 bases at J; junction bases unmatched: 3. CDR3 DNA: TGTGCCAGCAGCCGGACAGGGGGCATTGGCTACACCTTC. Amino acid sequence: CASSRTGGIGYTF.

This clone was counted between two and nine times. This rearrangement joins TRBV12-2 to TRBJ1-5; no check of the table's D call, TRBD1, against the DNA was made. TRBV12-2 is shown as a pseudogene. The CDR3 has 14 residues. DNA for the CDR3: TGTGCAAGTCGCTTACAGAAATTTAATCAGCCCCAGCATTTT. This gives the protein CASRLQKFNQPQHF.

This clone has more than one count but fewer than ten. The CDR3 coding sequence is TGTGCCAGCAGCTCGGTTCAGGGAAAAGATTATGAAAAACTGTTTTTT. It yields the protein CASSSVQGKDYEKLFF. The chain couples TRBV7-2 to TRBJ1-4; TRBD1 is a possible D gene (5 bases). Trimming pared 4 bases from V and 6 bases from J, leaving 18 bases between. This CDR3 has 16 residues. Germline V CDR1 and CDR2: SGHTA, FQGNSA.

This rearrangement joins TRBV3-1 (or the pseudogene TRBV3-2) to TRBJ2-5; 8 bases agree with TRBD2. With V trimmed by 4 bases and J by 4 bases, 11 bases remained unmatched. Germline V lookup: CDR1 LGHDT, CDR2 YNNKEL (reference sequence). The CDR3 has 16 residues. The CDR3 here is CASSLAGPSGGETQYF. The CDR3 DNA reads as TGTGCCAGCAGCCTAGCCGGTCCCAGCGGGGGAGAGACCCAGTACTTC.

This clone appeared once. The chain links TRBV28 to TRBJ1-5; the D is unclear. V was clipped by 4 bases and J by 2 bases, with 15 bases between them. Germline CDR1 MDHEN, CDR2 SYDVKM. The CDR3 covers 16 residues. The DNA of the CDR3 is TGTGCCAGCAGTTCCCGGGGATGGGTCGGCAATCAGCCCCAGCATTTT. Translation gives CASSSRGWVGNQPQHF.